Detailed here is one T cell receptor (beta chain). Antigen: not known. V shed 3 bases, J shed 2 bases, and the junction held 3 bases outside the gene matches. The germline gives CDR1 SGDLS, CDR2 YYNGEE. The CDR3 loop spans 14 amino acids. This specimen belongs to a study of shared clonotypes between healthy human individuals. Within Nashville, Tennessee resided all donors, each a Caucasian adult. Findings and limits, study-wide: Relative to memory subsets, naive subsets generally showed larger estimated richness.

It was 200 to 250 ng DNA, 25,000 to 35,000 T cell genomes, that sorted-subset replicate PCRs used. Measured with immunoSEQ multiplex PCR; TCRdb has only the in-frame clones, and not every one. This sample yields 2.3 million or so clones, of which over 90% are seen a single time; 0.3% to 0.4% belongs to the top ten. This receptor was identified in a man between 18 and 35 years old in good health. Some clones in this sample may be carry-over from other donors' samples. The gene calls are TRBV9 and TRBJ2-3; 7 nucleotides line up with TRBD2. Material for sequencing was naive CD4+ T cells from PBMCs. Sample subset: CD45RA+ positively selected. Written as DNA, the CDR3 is TGTGCCAGCAGCGGGGGACTATCCACAGATACGCAGTATTTT. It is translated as CASSGGLSTDTQYF.